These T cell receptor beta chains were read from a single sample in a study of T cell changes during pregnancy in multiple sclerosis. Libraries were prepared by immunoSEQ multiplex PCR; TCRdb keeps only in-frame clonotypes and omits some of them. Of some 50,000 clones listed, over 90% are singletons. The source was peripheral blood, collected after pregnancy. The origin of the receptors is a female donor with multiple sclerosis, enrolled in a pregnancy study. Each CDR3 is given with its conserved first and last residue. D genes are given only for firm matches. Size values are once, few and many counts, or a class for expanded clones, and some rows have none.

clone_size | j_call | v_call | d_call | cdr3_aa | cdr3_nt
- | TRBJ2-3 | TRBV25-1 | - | CASSVSLDTQYF | TGTGCCAGCAGCGTGTCTCTCGATACGCAGTATTTT
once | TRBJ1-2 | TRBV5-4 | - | CASNWWGGGGYTF | TGTGCCAGCAACTGGTGGGGGGGCGGCGGCTACACCTTC
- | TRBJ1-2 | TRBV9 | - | CASSGTGGEVYGYTF | TGTGCCAGCAGCGGCACCGGGGGGGAGGTCTATGGCTACACCTTC
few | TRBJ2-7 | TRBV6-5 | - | CASSLRDQRAGYEQYF | TGTGCCAGCAGTTTGAGAGACCAGAGGGCTGGCTACGAGCAGTACTTC
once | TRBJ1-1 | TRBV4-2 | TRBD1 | CASSTRTGRGGTEAFF | TGTGCCAGCAGTACGAGGACAGGGCGTGGGGGAACTGAAGCTTTCTTT
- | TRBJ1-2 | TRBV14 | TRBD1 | CASSQTGGHGYTF | TGTGCCAGCAGCCAGACAGGGGGCCATGGCTACACCTTC
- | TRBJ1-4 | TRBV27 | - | CASSFIGDEKLFF | TGTGCCAGCAGTTTTATAGGGGATGAAAAACTGTTTTTT
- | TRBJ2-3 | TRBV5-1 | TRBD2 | CASASAGGQYF | TGCGCCAGCGCCTCAGCGGGGGGCCAGTATTTT
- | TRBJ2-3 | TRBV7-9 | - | CASSLVSGYTDTQYF | TGTGCCAGCAGCTTAGTTTCAGGGTATACGGATACGCAGTATTTT
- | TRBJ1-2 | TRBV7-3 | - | CASSLTVGEGYTF | TGTGCCAGCAGCTTAACCGTCGGAGAGGGCTACACCTTC
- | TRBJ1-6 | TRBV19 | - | CASSFLGGSYNSPLHF | TGTGCCAGTAGCTTCCTTGGAGGCTCCTATAATTCACCCCTCCACTTT
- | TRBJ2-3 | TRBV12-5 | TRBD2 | CASGPGVAGGTDTQYF | TGTGCTAGTGGACCGGGAGTAGCGGGGGGCACAGATACGCAGTATTTT
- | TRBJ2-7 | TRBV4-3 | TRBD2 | CASSQDVSGGALAAYEQYF | TGCGCCAGCAGCCAAGATGTCAGCGGGGGGGCCCTTGCTGCGTACGAGCAGTACTTC
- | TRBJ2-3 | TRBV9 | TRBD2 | CASSPKTPQRGNTDTQYF | TGTGCCAGCAGCCCCAAGACCCCACAGCGGGGGAACACAGATACGCAGTATTTT
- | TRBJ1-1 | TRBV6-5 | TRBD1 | CASRRQGVTEAFF | TGTGCCAGCAGACGACAGGGGGTGACTGAAGCTTTCTTT
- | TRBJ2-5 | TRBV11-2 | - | CASSLLRSVETQYF | TGTGCCAGCAGCTTATTGAGGTCGGTAGAGACCCAGTACTTC
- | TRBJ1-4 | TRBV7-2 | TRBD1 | CASSLGGQGLREKLFF | TGTGCCAGCAGCTTGGGGGGACAGGGGTTGCGTGAAAAACTGTTTTTT
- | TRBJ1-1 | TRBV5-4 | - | CASSPTSPGLYTEAFF | TGTGCCAGCAGCCCTACTTCGCCAGGCCTTTACACTGAAGCTTTCTTT
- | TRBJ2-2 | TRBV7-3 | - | CASSLQGTGELFF | TGTGCCAGCAGCTTGCAGGGCACCGGGGAGCTGTTTTTT
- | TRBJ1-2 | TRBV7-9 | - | CASSSADFYGYTF | TGTGCCAGCAGCTCCGCCGACTTCTATGGCTACACCTTC
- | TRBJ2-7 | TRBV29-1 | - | CSVYQGLDSYEQYF | TGCAGCGTTTACCAGGGATTAGACTCCTACGAGCAGTACTTC
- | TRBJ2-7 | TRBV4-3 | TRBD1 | CASSQVRDSYEQYF | TGCGCCAGCAGCCAAGTGAGGGACAGCTACGAGCAGTACTTC
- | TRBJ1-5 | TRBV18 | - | CASSPPGGLQEGQPQHF | TGTGCCAGCTCACCACCGGGGGGGCTTCAGGAGGGTCAGCCCCAGCATTTT
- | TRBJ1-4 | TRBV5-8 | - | CASSSRGGDEKLFF | TGTGCCAGCAGCTCCCGGGGAGGGGATGAAAAACTGTTTTTT
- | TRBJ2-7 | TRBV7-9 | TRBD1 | CASSYGTGSSYEQYF | TGTGCCAGCAGCTACGGGACAGGGAGTTCCTACGAGCAGTACTTC
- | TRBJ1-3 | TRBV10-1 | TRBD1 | CASTGTAGNTIYF | TGCGCCAGCACTGGGACAGCTGGAAACACCATATATTTT
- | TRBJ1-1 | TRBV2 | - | CASSGLSDPNTEAFF | TGTGCCAGCAGTGGACTTTCAGACCCTAACACTGAAGCTTTCTTT
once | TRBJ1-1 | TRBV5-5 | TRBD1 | CASSLSDRGTEAFF | TGTGCCAGCAGCTTATCCGACAGGGGAACTGAAGCTTTCTTT
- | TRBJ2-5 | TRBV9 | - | CASSVAVGRGETQYF | TGTGCCAGCAGCGTAGCTGTGGGCAGGGGAGAGACCCAGTACTTC
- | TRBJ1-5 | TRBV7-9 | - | CASSRTANQPQHF | TGTGCCAGCAGCCGGACAGCCAATCAGCCCCAGCATTTT
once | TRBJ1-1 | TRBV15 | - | CATSRAGSGTEAFF | TGTGCCACCAGCAGAGCAGGGTCAGGCACTGAAGCTTTCTTT
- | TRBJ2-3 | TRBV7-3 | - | CASSLTPGFTDTQYF | TGTGCCAGCAGCTTAACCCCAGGTTTCACAGATACGCAGTATTTT
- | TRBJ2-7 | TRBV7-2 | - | CASSLLAFAYEQYF | TGTGCCAGCAGCCTCCTGGCATTCGCCTACGAGCAGTACTTC
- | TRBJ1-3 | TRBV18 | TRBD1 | CASSSRDSISGNTIYF | TGTGCCAGCTCATCCCGGGACAGTATCTCTGGAAACACCATATATTTT
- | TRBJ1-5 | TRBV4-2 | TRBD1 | CASSSTGGGGSGSNQPQHF | TGTGCCAGCAGCTCGACAGGGGGCGGCGGCAGTGGGAGCAATCAGCCCCAGCATTTT
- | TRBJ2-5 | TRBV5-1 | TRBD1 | CASSIGGNQETQYF | TGCGCCAGCAGCATAGGGGGCAACCAAGAGACCCAGTACTTC
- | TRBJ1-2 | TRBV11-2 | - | CASSLGAAPDYGYTF | TGTGCCAGCAGCTTAGGTGCAGCGCCCGACTATGGCTACACCTTC
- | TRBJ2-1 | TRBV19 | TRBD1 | CASSIGRGREQFF | TGTGCCAGTAGTATAGGCAGGGGGCGGGAGCAGTTCTTC
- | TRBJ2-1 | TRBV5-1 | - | CASSSIGANEQFF | TGCGCCAGCAGCTCCATAGGAGCCAATGAGCAGTTCTTC
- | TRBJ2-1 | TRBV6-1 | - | CASSAVSSSYNEQFF | TGTGCCAGCAGTGCCGTCTCCAGCTCCTACAATGAGCAGTTCTTC
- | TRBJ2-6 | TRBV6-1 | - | CASSEAISGANVLTF | TGTGCCAGCAGTGAAGCTATCTCTGGGGCCAACGTCCTGACTTTC
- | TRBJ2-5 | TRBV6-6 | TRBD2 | CASLASGGAQYF | TGTGCCAGCTTGGCTAGCGGGGGTGCCCAGTACTTC
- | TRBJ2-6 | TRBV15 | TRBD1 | CATSRDPDRGPPGANVLTF | TGTGCCACCAGCAGAGATCCTGACAGGGGGCCCCCTGGGGCCAACGTCCTGACTTTC
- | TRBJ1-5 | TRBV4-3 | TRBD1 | CASSQDGTGNQPQHF | TGCGCCAGCAGCCAAGATGGGACAGGGAATCAGCCCCAGCATTTT
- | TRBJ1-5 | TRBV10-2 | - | CASSENDLQGFGQPQHF | TGCGCCAGCAGTGAAAACGACTTACAGGGCTTCGGGCAGCCCCAGCATTTT
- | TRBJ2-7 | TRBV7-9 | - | CASSRTADEQYF | TGTGCCAGCAGCAGGACAGCGGACGAGCAGTACTTC
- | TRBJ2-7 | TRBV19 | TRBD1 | CASSTAGQGGYEQYF | TGTGCCAGTAGTACAGCTGGACAGGGCGGTTACGAGCAGTACTTC
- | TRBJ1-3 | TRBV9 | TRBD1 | CASSGGLGTGKDTIYF | TGTGCCAGCAGCGGAGGCTTAGGGACAGGAAAAGACACCATATATTTT
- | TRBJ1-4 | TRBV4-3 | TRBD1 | CASSQVPPGTENEKLFF | TGCGCCAGCAGCCAAGTCCCCCCGGGGACAGAGAATGAAAAACTGTTTTTT
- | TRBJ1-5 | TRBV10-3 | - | CAISGGGQPQHF | TGTGCCATCAGTGGGGGAGGTCAGCCCCAGCATTTT
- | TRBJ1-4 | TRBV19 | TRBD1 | CASSRQGNNEKLFF | TGTGCCAGTAGTCGACAGGGTAATAATGAAAAACTGTTTTTT
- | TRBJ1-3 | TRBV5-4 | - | CASSLASSGNTIYF | TGTGCCAGCAGCTTGGCTAGCTCTGGAAACACCATATATTTT
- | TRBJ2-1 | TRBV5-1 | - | CASSLATGQPYNEQFF | TGCGCCAGCAGCTTGGCGACAGGACAACCTTACAATGAGCAGTTCTTC
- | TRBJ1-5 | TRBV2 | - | CASSEMARGNQPQHF | TGTGCCAGCAGTGAAATGGCACGGGGCAATCAGCCCCAGCATTTT
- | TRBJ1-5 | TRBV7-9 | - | CASSLEALGNQPQHF | TGTGCCAGCAGCTTGGAGGCCCTGGGCAATCAGCCCCAGCATTTT